One sample yielded the 28 T cell receptor beta chains listed below, sequenced in a study of blood T cell repertoires in COVID-19. TCRdb's copy holds only in-frame clones and misses some; the assay was immunoSEQ multiplex PCR. The data hold tens of thousands of clones, with 70% to 80% observed a single time. The specimen was peripheral blood. These receptors all come from a human donor in a cohort sampled during active COVID-19.

The chain joins TRBV4-1 to TRBJ2-5, with 12 bases fitting TRBD2. V gave up 5 bases and J gave up 5 bases; unmatched junction bases: 6. This CDR3 has 15 amino acids. Germline lookup yields CDR1 MGHRA and CDR2 YSYEKL. The CDR3, as DNA: TGCGCCAGCAGCTCCCGACTAGCGGGAGCCGAGACCCAGTACTTC. It is translated as CASSSRLAGAETQYF.

V and J are TRBV5-5 and TRBJ2-3; 7 bases align to TRBD1. CDR3 length equals 13 residues. With 4 bases clipped from V and 4 bases from J, the junction kept 3 bases outside the gene matches. In germline, CDR1 is SGHKS, CDR2 YYEKEE (reference sequence). CDR3 sequence reads: CASSRDSPDTQYF. For the CDR3, the DNA is TGTGCCAGCAGCCGGGACAGTCCAGATACGCAGTATTTT.

V and J are TRBV4-1 and TRBJ2-5, with 7 bases fitting TRBD1. This CDR3 has 14 amino acids. CDR1 MGHRA and CDR2 YSYEKL come from the germline V gene. After removal of 2 bases from V and 5 bases from J, the junction contained 5 bases not matched to a gene. The CDR3 loop reads CASSQNRGGETQYF. CDR3 in DNA: TGCGCCAGCAGCCAAAACAGGGGCGGGGAGACCCAGTACTTC.

The chain combines TRBV2 with TRBJ2-5; TRBD2 matches at 11 bases. The V and J ends lost 2 bases and 0 bases, in that order; junction bases with no gene match: 8. Germline V gives CDR1 SNHLY, CDR2 FYNNEI. The CDR3 consists of 18 residues. The CDR3: CASSERLAGGHYQETQYF. CDR3 sequence (DNA): TGTGCCAGCAGTGAACGCCTAGCGGGAGGACACTACCAAGAGACCCAGTACTTC.

The V and J genes are TRBV18 and TRBJ1-3, with 7 bases identical to TRBD1. The V and J ends lost 6 bases and 0 bases, in that order; junction bases with no gene match: 8. Per the germline V gene, CDR1 is KGHSH and CDR2 is LQKENI. The CDR3 loop spans 16 amino acids. The CDR3 sequence is CASSEGQAASGNTIYF. CDR3 DNA sequence: TGTGCCAGCTCGGAAGGACAGGCCGCCTCTGGAAACACCATATATTTT.

This clone was counted between two and nine times. The genes are TRBV19 and TRBJ1-4; 7 bases agree with TRBD1. After removal of 7 bases from V and 5 bases from J, the junction contained 7 bases not matched to a gene. Germline V gene sequence: CDR1 LNHDA, CDR2 SQIVND (reference sequence). This CDR3 is 14 amino acids long. Written as DNA, the CDR3 is TGTGCCAGTACCTCGAGGGGACAGAATGAAAAACTGTTTTTT. Its protein is CASTSRGQNEKLFF. Combining the CDR3 with reference TRBV19 and TRBJ1-4 gives the whole variable domain DGGITQSPKYLFRKEGQNVTLSCEQNLNHDAMYWYRQDPGQGLRLIYYSQIVNDFQKGDIAEGYSVSREKKESFPLTVTSAQKNPTAFYLCASTSRGQNEKLFFGSGTQLSVL.

This rearrangement joins TRBV6-5 to TRBJ1-2, with a possible D match to TRBD1 (6 bases). The CDR3 sequence is 14 residues long. Germline loops: CDR1 MNHEY, CDR2 SVGAGI. V lost 8 bases, J lost 5 bases, and 18 bases lay in between. CDR3 protein: CASQEGEGQYGYTF. The CDR3 nucleotides read TGTGCCAGCCAAGAAGGAGAGGGACAATATGGCTACACCTTC.

This clone occurred a few times. The V call is TRBV19, the J call TRBJ2-2; TRBD2 might be the D (6 bases). The CDR3 extends over 13 amino acids. V lost 1 base and J 9 bases, leaving 9 bases between the germline ends. The V gene's germline CDR1 is LNHDA and CDR2 SQIVND (reference sequence). The CDR3 loop is CASSIVLARELFF. The CDR3, as DNA: TGTGCCAGTAGTATAGTACTAGCTAGGGAGCTGTTTTTT. Based on the CDR3 plus reference TRBV19 and TRBJ2-2, the full variable domain is DGGITQSPKYLFRKEGQNVTLSCEQNLNHDAMYWYRQDPGQGLRLIYYSQIVNDFQKGDIAEGYSVSREKKESFPLTVTSAQKNPTAFYLCASSIVLARELFFGEGSRLTVL.

CDR3 residues: CASSRQGIDGYTF. The DNA of the CDR3 is TGTGCCAGCTCACGACAGGGGATAGATGGCTACACCTTC. The chain links TRBV18 to TRBJ1-2, with TRBD1 matching over 8 bases. V shed 4 bases, J shed 6 bases, and the junction held 4 bases outside the gene matches. This CDR3 is 13 amino acids long. Germline-derived CDR1 and CDR2 are KGHSH and LQKENI. The whole variable domain, filled in from reference TRBV18 and TRBJ1-2, reads NAGVMQNPRHLVRRRGQEARLRCSPMKGHSHVYWYRQLPEEGLKFMVYLQKENIIDESGMPKERFSAEFPKEGPSILRIQQVVRGDSAAYFCASSRQGIDGYTFGSGTRLTVV.

This clone was observed a single time. The genes are TRBV7-2 and TRBJ2-7, with 12 bases matching TRBD2. With V trimmed by 4 bases and J by 4 bases, 5 bases remained unmatched. CDR1 and CDR2 from the germline V gene are SGHTA and FQGNSA. The CDR3 covers 15 residues. This CDR3 is CASSSTSGSVYEQYF. CDR3 DNA: TGTGCCAGCAGCTCGACTAGCGGGAGTGTATACGAGCAGTACTTC.

CDR3 nucleotide sequence: TGTGCCGGAAGGACAGAAGGAATCAGAGAGCAGTTCTTC. Protein: CAGRTEGIREQFF. The chain links TRBV2 to TRBJ2-1, with D tentatively TRBD1 (6 bases). Between the trimmed V and J ends, which lost 11 bases and 10 bases, there was a span of 21 bases. Germline values: CDR1 SNHLY, CDR2 FYNNEI. This CDR3 contains 13 residues.

The CDR3 DNA sequence: TGCGCCAGCAGCCAAGCGTTCCTAGCGGAGCTAGGGACAGATACGCAGTATTTT. It specifies CASSQAFLAELGTDTQYF. The chain uses TRBV4-1 and TRBJ2-3, with 7 bases matching TRBD2. Germline values: CDR1 MGHRA, CDR2 YSYEKL. The CDR3 spans 18 residues. Trimming took 1 base from V and 3 from J; bases not matched to a gene: 13.

This clone was observed a handful of times. The V gene is TRBV6-6, the J gene TRBJ1-2; D is ambiguous. The CDR3 extends over 15 amino acids. V lost 0 bases, J lost 2 bases, and 10 bases lay in between. The germline V gene has CDR1 MNHNY and CDR2 SVGAGI (reference sequence). CDR3 in DNA: TGTGCCAGCAGTTACTCCTCGGACTGGAACTATGGCTACACCTTC. Encoded protein: CASSYSSDWNYGYTF.

The chain uses TRBV5-3 and TRBJ1-2; 7 bases are a match to TRBD1. TRBV5-3 is treated as an ORF (open reading frame) with a function not yet certain. The CDR3 consists of 14 residues. Trimming took 0 bases from V and 1 from J; bases not matched to a gene: 0. In nucleotides, the CDR3 is TGTGCCAGAAGCTTGGGACAGGGTAACTATGGCTACACCTTC. It codes for CARSLGQGNYGYTF.

The chain carries TRBV28 and TRBJ1-4; 7 bases are a match to TRBD1. The V gene end was trimmed by 5 bases and the J gene end by 16 bases; junction bases not matched to a gene: 13. The CDR3 is 13 residues long. Germline V lookup: CDR1 MDHEN, CDR2 SYDVKM. Here the CDR3 DNA reads TGTGCCAGCAGTCCTGGGACAGCCCCGCGGGAGTTTTTT. Protein product: CASSPGTAPREFF. Combining the CDR3 with reference TRBV28 and TRBJ1-4 gives the whole variable domain DVKVTQSSRYLVKRTGEKVFLECVQDMDHENMFWYRQDPGLGLRLIYFSYDVKMKEKGDIPEGYSVSREKKERFSLILESASTNQTSMYLCASSPGTAPREFFGSGTQLSVL.

The chain carries TRBV25-1 and TRBJ1-2; D is possibly TRBD1 (5 bases). V was clipped by 0 bases and J by 6 bases, with 8 bases between them. CDR1 is MGHDK, CDR2 SYGVNS, per germline. The CDR3 consists of 13 residues. CDR3 amino acids: CASSEYGADGYTF. The CDR3 DNA sequence: TGTGCCAGCAGTGAATATGGGGCGGATGGCTACACCTTC.

The chain has TRBV6-5 and TRBJ1-3, with D possibly matching TRBD1 (5 bases). CDR1 is MNHEY and CDR2 is SVGAGI in the germline V gene. This CDR3 contains 14 residues. Trimming shortened V by 7 bases and J by 1 base, and 11 bases separated the two germline ends. The CDR3 sequence is CASTDAGSGNTIYF. The CDR3 coding sequence is TGTGCCAGCACAGACGCAGGGTCTGGAAACACCATATATTTT.

The chain combines TRBV11-2 with TRBJ2-7; 12 bases agree with TRBD1. CDR3 size: 17 residues. Germline-derived CDR1 and CDR2 are SGHAT and FQNNGV. With 0 bases clipped from V and 7 bases from J, the junction kept 10 bases outside the gene matches. As DNA, the CDR3 is TGTGCCAGCAGCTTAGATCGGGTGGGGACAGGGGGCGCTGAGCAGTACTTC. Residues: CASSLDRVGTGGAEQYF.

The chain joins TRBV2 to TRBJ2-3; D is possibly TRBD1 (6 bases). Germline V gene data show CDR1 as SNHLY and CDR2 as FYNNEI. Trimming took 4 bases from V and 0 from J, leaving 11 bases between them. The CDR3 is 15 residues long. DNA of the CDR3: TGTGCCAGCAGTGCTTACAGGGCTAGCACAGATACGCAGTATTTT. Translating gives CASSAYRASTDTQYF.

This chain joins TRBV6-6 and TRBJ1-1; the D gene is possibly TRBD1 (5 bases). Germline CDR1 is MNHNY and CDR2 is SVGAGI (reference sequence). The CDR3 is 15 residues long. Trimming stripped 5 bases from V and 2 bases from J, with 15 bases between. The chain's CDR3 is CASSPPRGTNTEAFF. The DNA of the CDR3 is TGTGCCAGCAGTCCTCCGCGGGGGACCAACACTGAAGCTTTCTTT.

The chain carries TRBV7-3 and TRBJ1-3, with D tentatively TRBD1 (5 bases). Trimming stripped 2 bases from V and 4 bases from J, with 15 bases between. Germline V lookup: CDR1 SGHTA, CDR2 FQGTGA. The CDR3 spans 16 residues. The CDR3 nucleotides are TGTGCCAGCAGCTTATCGAAGGGGAATATAGGAAACACCATATATTTT. This codes for CASSLSKGNIGNTIYF.

This rearrangement joins TRBV18 to TRBJ2-7; D call uncertain. Germline V gives CDR1 KGHSH, CDR2 LQKENI. CDR3 length: 13 residues. Trimming removed 5 bases from V and 3 bases from J, with 11 bases in between. The CDR3 nucleotides read TGTGCCAGCTCAGCGCTTTCTCTCTACGAGCAGTACTTC. This gives the protein CASSALSLYEQYF.

The count of this clone is one. The CDR3, as DNA: TGTGCCAGTAGTCGGACAGGGGGAAGCAATCAGCCCCAGCATTTT. Protein: CASSRTGGSNQPQHF. The genes are TRBV19 and TRBJ1-5; 10 bases map to TRBD1. CDR3 length: 15 residues. The V gene end was trimmed by 5 bases and the J gene end by 1 base; junction bases not matched to a gene: 2. Germline V lookup: CDR1 LNHDA, CDR2 SQIVND (reference sequence).

This clone came up a few times. The chain has TRBV19 and TRBJ1-5; a possible D gene is TRBD1 (5 bases). CDR1 is LNHDA and CDR2 is SQIVND in the germline V gene (reference sequence). This CDR3 spans 16 amino acids. Trimming took 6 bases from V and 2 from J, leaving 17 bases between them. The DNA for the CDR3 is TGTGCCAGTAGCAAGGGCCCAGGGTCCGGCAATCAGCCCCAGCATTTT. This codes for CASSKGPGSGNQPQHF.

This clone was seen only once. V is TRBV30 and J is TRBJ2-5, with unresolved D. The CDR3 has 11 residues. Germline V gene data show CDR1 as GTSNPN and CDR2 as SVGIG (reference sequence). V dropped 3 bases and J dropped 5 bases, with 7 bases sitting between them. The CDR3 coding sequence is TGTGCCTGGAGCCCGCGGGAGACCCAGTACTTC. Amino acids: CAWSPRETQYF.

V and J are TRBV3-1 (or the pseudogene TRBV3-2) and TRBJ1-6; no clear D gene. V was shortened by 5 bases and J by 6 bases, with 5 bases between the two germline ends. CDR1 is LGHDT and CDR2 is YNNKEL in the germline V gene (reference sequence). The CDR3 is 12 residues long. CDR3 nucleotides: TGTGCCAGCAGCGTCGGTAATTCACCCCTCCACTTT. Protein product: CASSVGNSPLHF.

J is TRBJ2-1 and V is TRBV10-3; TRBD2 is a possible D gene (6 bases). Germline assignment: CDR1 ENHRY and CDR2 SYGVKD. The germline V and J ends were trimmed by 0 bases and 6 bases, with 9 bases remaining between them. The CDR3 covers 14 residues. The CDR3 is CAISESGSGNEQFF. The CDR3 DNA reads as TGTGCCATCAGTGAGTCAGGTAGCGGCAATGAGCAGTTCTTC.

This clone was detected a few times. This rearrangement joins TRBV19 to TRBJ1-1; TRBD1 might be the D (6 bases). CDR3 length: 16 amino acids. CDR1 and CDR2 from the germline V gene are LNHDA and SQIVND (reference sequence). V lost 4 bases and J lost 4, with 19 bases in between. The CDR3 DNA reads TGTGCCAGTAGTAGACGGGAGGGGGGGTCTGCCACTGAAGCTTTCTTT. Translated, it gives CASSRREGGSATEAFF.